A selection of T cell receptor beta chains follows, all from one sample in a study of shared clonotypes between healthy human individuals. TCRdb keeps only in-frame clones here, not all; method: immunoSEQ multiplex PCR. The sample contains 600,000 or so clones, approximately 96% of which appear only once. The specimen sequenced was naive CD8+ T cells sorted from blood. These receptors came from a woman in her twenties or thirties in good health. Both conserved end residues are part of each CDR3. Each record gives: V gene, clone size, CDR3 protein. Some rows mark clone size as missing; the rest say once, few, many or name a class of expanded clone.

>TRBV4-1|NA
CASSPGGNSYNEQFF
>TRBV5-1|NA
CASSTAQGYNYGYTF
>TRBV7-8|NA
CASSGGDYRAFF
>TRBV4-2|NA
CASSLGTGGEKLFF
>TRBV9|NA
CASSGTGWTIYF
>TRBV7-9|NA
CASSLGGRTHEQYF
>TRBV11-1|NA
CASSSGQGNDTDTQYF
>TRBV27|NA
CASSPRKGQGVYEQYF
>TRBV7-9|once
CATTGPGVQETQYF
>TRBV5-6|NA
CASSQQGFWTEAFF
>TRBV6-5|NA
CASSLSGSLYEQYF
>TRBV4-2|NA
CASSPTSSYEQYF
>TRBV6-5|NA
CASSYGTTSYEQYF
>TRBV5-6|NA
CASSLGGIEAFF
>TRBV27|NA
CASTGGWNTEAFF
>TRBV4-1|few
CASSHTGQGNYGYTF
>TRBV5-1|once
CASSSDLAGAGTDTQYF
>TRBV14|NA
CASSQDGTSSYEQYF
>TRBV27|NA
CASSLSGEINYGYTF
>TRBV30|NA
CAWTLAGGEETQYF
>TRBV7-9|NA
CASSFLVSTDTQYF
>TRBV19|NA
CASSPGGNYGYTF
>TRBV27|NA
CASRTTGGAGANVLTF
>TRBV19|NA
CASSIGGNHEQFF
>TRBV28|NA
CASSLDRIPGNTIYF
>TRBV14|NA
CASSYRTGAYEQYF
>TRBV18|NA
CASSPIAQGRTDTQYF
>TRBV13|NA
CASSSLGQGKSYEQYF
>TRBV30|NA
CAWSDRGPTEAFF
>TRBV29-1|NA
CSVGAGVNEQYF
>TRBV28|NA
CASRPEAGVYFEQYF